A single sample gave rise to the 2 T cell receptor beta chains below, sequenced in a study of regulatory T cells in long-lasting Graves disease. The time point is: newly diagnosed GD, antithyroid drugs for less than 3 months. The TCR library was made from RNA extracted from PBMCs. CDR3 regions were amplified by Arm-PCR using iRepertoire HTBI primers to build TCR beta libraries. In TCRdb, the multiplex PCR reads were re-called with MiXCR into one record per CDR3 protein. The sample comprises 440,000 or so distinct CDR3 sequences, about 16% of which are singletons, and roughly a sixth rests with the top ten. These data are also associated with another study on T cells in Graves' hyperthyroidism and ophthalmopathy.

The material was peripheral blood mononuclear cells (PBMCs), obtained at new diagnosis, from a patient treated with antithyroid drugs. The receptors were gathered from a woman aged 25 to 39 with Graves disease.

The chain recombines TRBV7-9 with TRBJ2-1; 8 nucleotides align to TRBD2. The V and J ends lost 5 bases and 5 bases, in that order; junction bases with no gene match: 14. Looked up from germline, CDR1 is SEHNR and CDR2 is FQNEAQ (reference sequence). There are 17 residues in the CDR3. As DNA, the CDR3 is TGTGCCAGCAGCCCCTTAGGCGGGACTAGTCCCCACAATGAGCAGTTCTTC. Translation: CASSPLGGTSPHNEQFF.

This clonotype was found many times. The chain uses TRBV7-9 and TRBJ2-7; 9 nucleotides match TRBD1. V shed 5 bases and J 2 bases; nucleotides not matched to a gene: 10. The CDR3 has 16 amino acids. Germline V gene data show CDR1 as SEHNR and CDR2 as FQNEAQ (reference sequence). The DNA for the CDR3 is TGTGCCAGCAGCACCCCCGGGGACAGGGTCACCTACGAGCAGTACTTC. Its protein is CASSTPGDRVTYEQYF. The full variable domain, completed using reference TRBV7-9 and TRBJ2-7, is DTGVSQNPRHKITKRGQNVTFRCDPISEHNRLYWYRQTLGQGPEFLTYFQNEAQLEKSRLLSDRFSAERPKGSFSTLEIQRTEQGDSAMYLCASSTPGDRVTYEQYFGPGTRLTVT.